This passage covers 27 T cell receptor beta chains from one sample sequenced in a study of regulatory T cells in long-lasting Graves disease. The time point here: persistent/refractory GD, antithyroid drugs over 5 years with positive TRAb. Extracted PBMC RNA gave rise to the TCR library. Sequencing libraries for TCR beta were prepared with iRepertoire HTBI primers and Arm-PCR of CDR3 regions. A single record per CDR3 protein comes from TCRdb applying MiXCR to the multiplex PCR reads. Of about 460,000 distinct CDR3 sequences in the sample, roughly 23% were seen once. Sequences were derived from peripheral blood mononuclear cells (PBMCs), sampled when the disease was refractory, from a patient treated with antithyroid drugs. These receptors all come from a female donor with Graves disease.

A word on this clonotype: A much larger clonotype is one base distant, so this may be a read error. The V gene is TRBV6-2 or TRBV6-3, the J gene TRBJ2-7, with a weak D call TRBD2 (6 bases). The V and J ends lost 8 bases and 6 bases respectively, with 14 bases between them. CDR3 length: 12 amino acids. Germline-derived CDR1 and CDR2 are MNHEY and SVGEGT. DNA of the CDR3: TGTGCCAGCGGGTTGGGACTCACCGAGCAGTACTTC. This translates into CASGLGLTEQYF.

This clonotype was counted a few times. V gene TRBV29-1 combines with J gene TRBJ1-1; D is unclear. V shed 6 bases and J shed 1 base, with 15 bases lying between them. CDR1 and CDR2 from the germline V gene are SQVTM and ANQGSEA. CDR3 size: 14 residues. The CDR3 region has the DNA TGCAGCGTCATTCAATCAGGAGCGAACACTGAAGCTTTCTTT. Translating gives CSVIQSGANTEAFF.

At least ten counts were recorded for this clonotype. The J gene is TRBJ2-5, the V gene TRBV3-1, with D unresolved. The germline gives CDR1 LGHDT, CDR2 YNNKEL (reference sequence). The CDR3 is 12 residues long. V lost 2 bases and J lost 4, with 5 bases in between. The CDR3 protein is CASSQSLETQYF. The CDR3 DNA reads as TGTGCCAGCAGCCAAAGTCTAGAGACCCAGTACTTC.

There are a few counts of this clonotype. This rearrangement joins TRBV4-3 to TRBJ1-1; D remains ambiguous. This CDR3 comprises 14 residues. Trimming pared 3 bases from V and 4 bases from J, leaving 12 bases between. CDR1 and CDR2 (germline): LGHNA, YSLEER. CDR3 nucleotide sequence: TGCGCCAGCAGCCAGGACCCGGGCCGCACTGAAGCTTTCTTT. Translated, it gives CASSQDPGRTEAFF.

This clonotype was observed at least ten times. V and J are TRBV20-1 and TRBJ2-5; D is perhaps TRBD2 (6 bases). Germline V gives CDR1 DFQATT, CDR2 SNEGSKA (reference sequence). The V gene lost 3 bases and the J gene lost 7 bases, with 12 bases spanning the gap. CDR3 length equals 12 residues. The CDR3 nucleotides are TGCAGTGCTAGTGCCGGGAGTGGGACCCAGTACTTC. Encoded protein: CSASAGSGTQYF.

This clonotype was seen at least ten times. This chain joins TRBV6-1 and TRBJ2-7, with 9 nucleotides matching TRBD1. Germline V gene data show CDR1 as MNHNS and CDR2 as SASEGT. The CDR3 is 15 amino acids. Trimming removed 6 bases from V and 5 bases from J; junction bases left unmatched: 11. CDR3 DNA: TGTGCCAGCAGCGAACACGGACAGGGGCTGGACGAGCAGTACTTC. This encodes CASSEHGQGLDEQYF.

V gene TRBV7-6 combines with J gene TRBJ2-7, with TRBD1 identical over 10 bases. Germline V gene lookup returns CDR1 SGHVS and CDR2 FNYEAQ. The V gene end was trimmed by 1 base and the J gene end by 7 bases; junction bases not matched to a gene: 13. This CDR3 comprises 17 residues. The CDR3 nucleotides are TGTGCCAGCAGCTTAGGACGATGGAGGACAGGGGGGGGGGAGCAGTACTTC. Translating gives CASSLGRWRTGGGEQYF.

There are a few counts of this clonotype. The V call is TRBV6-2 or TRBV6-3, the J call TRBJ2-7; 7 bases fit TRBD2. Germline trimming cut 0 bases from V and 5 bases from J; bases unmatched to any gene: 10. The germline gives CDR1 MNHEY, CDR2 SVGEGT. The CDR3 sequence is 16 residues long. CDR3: CASSYSRTRALNEQYF. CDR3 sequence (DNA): TGTGCCAGCAGTTACTCCCGGACTAGGGCCCTCAACGAGCAGTACTTC.

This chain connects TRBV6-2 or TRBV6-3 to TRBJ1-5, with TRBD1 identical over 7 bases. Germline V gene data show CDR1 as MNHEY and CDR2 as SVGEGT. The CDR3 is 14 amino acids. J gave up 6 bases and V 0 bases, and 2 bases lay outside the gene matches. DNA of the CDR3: TGTGCCAGCAGTTACTCGAGGGGGCGTCAGCCCCAGCATTTT. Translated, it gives CASSYSRGRQPQHF.

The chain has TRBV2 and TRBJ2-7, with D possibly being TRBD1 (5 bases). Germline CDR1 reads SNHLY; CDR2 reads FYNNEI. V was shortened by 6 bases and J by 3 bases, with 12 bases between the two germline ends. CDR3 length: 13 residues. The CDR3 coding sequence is TGTGCCAGCAGCTTCGGACACGTCTACGAGCAGTACTTC. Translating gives CASSFGHVYEQYF.

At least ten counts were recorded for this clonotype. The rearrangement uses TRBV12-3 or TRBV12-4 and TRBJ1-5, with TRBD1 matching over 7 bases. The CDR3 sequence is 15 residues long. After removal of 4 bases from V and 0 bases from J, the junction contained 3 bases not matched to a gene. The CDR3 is CASSSQGGSNQPQHF. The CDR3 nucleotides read TGTGCCAGCAGTTCCCAGGGGGGTAGCAATCAGCCCCAGCATTTT.

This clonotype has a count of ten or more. Written as DNA, the CDR3 is TGTGCCAGCAGTCCAAGCGGCAGGGGTGGCTACACCTTC. Its protein product is CASSPSGRGGYTF. The genes are TRBV28 and TRBJ1-2, with D maybe TRBD1 (6 bases). Germline V gene lookup returns CDR1 MDHEN and CDR2 SYDVKM. V shed 5 bases and J shed 7 bases, with 14 bases lying between them. CDR3 length equals 13 residues.

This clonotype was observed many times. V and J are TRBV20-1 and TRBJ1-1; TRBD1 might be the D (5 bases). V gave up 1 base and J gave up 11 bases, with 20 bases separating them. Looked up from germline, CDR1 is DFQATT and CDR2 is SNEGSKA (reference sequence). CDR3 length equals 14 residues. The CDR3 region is CSARGGSAAGLAFF. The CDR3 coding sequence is TGCAGTGCTAGAGGGGGCTCGGCCGCCGGGTTGGCTTTCTTT.

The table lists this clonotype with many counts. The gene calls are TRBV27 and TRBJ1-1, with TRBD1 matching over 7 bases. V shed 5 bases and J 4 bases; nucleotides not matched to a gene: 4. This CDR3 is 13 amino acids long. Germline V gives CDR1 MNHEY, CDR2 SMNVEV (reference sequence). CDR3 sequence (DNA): TGTGCCAGCAGTCGCAACAGGGGCACTGAAGCTTTCTTT. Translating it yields CASSRNRGTEAFF.

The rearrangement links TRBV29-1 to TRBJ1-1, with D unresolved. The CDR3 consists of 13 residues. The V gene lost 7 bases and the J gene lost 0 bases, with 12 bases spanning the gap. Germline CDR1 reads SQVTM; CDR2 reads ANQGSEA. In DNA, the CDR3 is TGCAGCGCCGGAAGGCAGGTGAACACTGAAGCTTTCTTT. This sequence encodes CSAGRQVNTEAFF.

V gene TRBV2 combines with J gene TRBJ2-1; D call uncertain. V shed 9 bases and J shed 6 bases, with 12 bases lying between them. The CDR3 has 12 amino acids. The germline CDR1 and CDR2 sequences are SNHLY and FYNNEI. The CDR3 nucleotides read TGTGCCAGAAAGTTATTAGGCAATGAGCAGTTCTTC. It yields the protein CARKLLGNEQFF.

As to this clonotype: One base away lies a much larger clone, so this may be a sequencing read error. CDR3 sequence reads: CASSLGPPGLAGPYEQYF. CDR3 DNA sequence: TGTGCCAGCAGTTTGGGGCCCCCGGGACTAGCGGGCCCCTACGAGCAGTACTTC. V gene TRBV28 combines with J gene TRBJ2-7, with 12 nucleotides matching TRBD2. The CDR3 is 18 amino acids. Germline V lookup: CDR1 MDHEN, CDR2 SYDVKM. J gave up 2 bases and V 3 bases, and 11 bases lay outside the gene matches.

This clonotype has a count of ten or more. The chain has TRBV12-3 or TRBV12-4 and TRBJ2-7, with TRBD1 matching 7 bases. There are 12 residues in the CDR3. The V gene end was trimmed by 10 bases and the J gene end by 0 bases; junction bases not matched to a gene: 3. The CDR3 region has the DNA TGTGCCACTGGGGACAGCTCCTACGAGCAGTACTTC. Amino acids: CATGDSSYEQYF.

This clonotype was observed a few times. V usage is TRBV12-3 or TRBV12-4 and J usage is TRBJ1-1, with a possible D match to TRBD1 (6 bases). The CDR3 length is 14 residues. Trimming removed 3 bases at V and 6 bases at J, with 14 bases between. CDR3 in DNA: TGTGCCAGCAGTTTGGGGCAGGGGAAAGCTGAAGCTTTCTTT. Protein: CASSLGQGKAEAFF.

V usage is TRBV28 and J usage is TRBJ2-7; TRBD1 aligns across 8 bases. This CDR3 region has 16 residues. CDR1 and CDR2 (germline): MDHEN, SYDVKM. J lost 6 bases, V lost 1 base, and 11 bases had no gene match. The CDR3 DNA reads TGTGCCAGCAGTTTATCTCGGGGAGCCAGGGGGCGCGAGCAGTACTTC. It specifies CASSLSRGARGREQYF.

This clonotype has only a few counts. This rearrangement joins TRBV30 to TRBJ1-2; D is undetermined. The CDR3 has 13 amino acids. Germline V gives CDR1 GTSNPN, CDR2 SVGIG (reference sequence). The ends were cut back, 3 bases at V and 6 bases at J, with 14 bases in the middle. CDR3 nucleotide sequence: TGTGCCTGGAGGGCTCCCGGAGGGCATGGCTACACCTTC. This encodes CAWRAPGGHGYTF. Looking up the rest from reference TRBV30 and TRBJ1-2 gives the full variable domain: SQTIHQWPATLVQPVGSPLSLECTVEGTSNPNLYWYRQAAGRGLQLLFYSVGIGQISSEVPQNLSASRPQDRQFILSSKKLLLSDSGFYLCAWRAPGGHGYTFGSGTRLTVV.

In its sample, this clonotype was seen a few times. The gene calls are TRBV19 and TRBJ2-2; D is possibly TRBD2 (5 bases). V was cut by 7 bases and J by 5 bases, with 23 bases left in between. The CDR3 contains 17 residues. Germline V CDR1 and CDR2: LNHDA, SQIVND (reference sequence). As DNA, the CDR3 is TGTGCCAGTATGCTCGGGGTAACCCCTGGTAGAACCGGGGAGCTGTTTTTT. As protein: CASMLGVTPGRTGELFF.

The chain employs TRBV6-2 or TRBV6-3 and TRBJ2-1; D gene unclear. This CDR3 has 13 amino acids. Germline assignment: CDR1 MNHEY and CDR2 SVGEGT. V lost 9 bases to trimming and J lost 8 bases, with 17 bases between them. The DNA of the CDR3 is TGTGCCAGTAAAAGGACGGCGTTCGATGAGCAGTTCTTC. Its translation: CASKRTAFDEQFF.

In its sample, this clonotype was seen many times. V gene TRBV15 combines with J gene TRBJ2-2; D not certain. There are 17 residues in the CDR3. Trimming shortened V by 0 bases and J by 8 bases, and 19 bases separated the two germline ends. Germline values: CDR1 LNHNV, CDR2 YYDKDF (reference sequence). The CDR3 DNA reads TGTGCCACCAGCAGAGATAGGTTCGATCCTCTGCGGGGGGAGCTGTTTTTT. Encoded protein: CATSRDRFDPLRGELFF.

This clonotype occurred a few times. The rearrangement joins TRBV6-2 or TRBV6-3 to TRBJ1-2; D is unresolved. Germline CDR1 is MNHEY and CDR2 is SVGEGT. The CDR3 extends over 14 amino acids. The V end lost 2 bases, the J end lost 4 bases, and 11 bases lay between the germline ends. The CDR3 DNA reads TGTGCCAGCAGTTACAGCCTGAGAGGCTATGGCTACACCTTC. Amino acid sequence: CASSYSLRGYGYTF.

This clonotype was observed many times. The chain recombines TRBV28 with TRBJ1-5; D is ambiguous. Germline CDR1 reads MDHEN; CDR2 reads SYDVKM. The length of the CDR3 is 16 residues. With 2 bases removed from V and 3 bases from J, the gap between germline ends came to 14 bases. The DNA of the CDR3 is TGTGCCAGCAGTTTAGGCCTCACAGAATTCAATCAGCCCCAGCATTTT. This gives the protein CASSLGLTEFNQPQHF.

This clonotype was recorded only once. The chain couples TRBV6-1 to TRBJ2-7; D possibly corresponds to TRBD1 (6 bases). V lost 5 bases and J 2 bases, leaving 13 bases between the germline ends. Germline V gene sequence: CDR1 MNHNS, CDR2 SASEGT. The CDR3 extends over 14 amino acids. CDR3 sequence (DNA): TGTGCCAGCAGTCCAACGGGACAAACCTACGAGCAGTACTTC. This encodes CASSPTGQTYEQYF.